Below, one TCR beta chain is given with its context. Its cognate antigen is unknown. The data derive from a study of cytomegalovirus exposure and HLA in healthy donors. Broader study findings: Per published accounts, TCR beta sequences correctly predicted the HLA-A and HLA-B alleles of most subjects.

V shed 0 bases and J shed 2 bases, with 9 bases lying between them. Germline values: CDR1 SGDLS, CDR2 YYNGEE. The CDR3 extends over 15 amino acids. Researchers ran the PCR with 60 Vbeta and 13 Jbeta primers. Assay: immunoSEQ multiplex PCR; the TCRdb copy retains only in-frame clones and omits some. The data show about 120,000 clones, 60% to 85% seen once. The TCR sequence derives from a woman in her forties in good health and CMV-seropositive. V gene TRBV9 combines with J gene TRBJ2-1, with a tentative D call TRBD1 (6 bases). Sequencing was done on a sample of PBMCs. CDR3 nucleotide sequence: TGTGCCAGCAGCGTAGAATGGGGGCCCTACAATGAGCAGTTCTTC. It translates to CASSVEWGPYNEQFF.